The clone carrying this T cell receptor beta chain has a single count. The sample is drawn from a study of sequential checkpoint blockade in melanoma. Repertoires were generated with immunoSEQ multiplex PCR, while TCRdb's copy carries only in-frame clones and drops some. The table has roughly 6,500 clones, roughly 50% seen once; the top ten hold around 30%. V lost 3 bases and J 0 bases, leaving 15 bases between the germline ends. Looked up from germline, CDR1 is MDHEN and CDR2 is SYDVKM. The CDR3 has 17 amino acids. The treatment denotes: randomized to nivolumab then ipilimumab (arm A) or the reverse (arm B). Live CD3+CD8+ CD19− CD56− cells were sorted from PBMCs.

The receptor comes from a human patient with melanoma. Some clones in this sample may be carry-over from other donors' samples. This chain connects TRBV28 to TRBJ2-4; perhaps TRBD1 as D (5 bases). The specimen comprised CD8+ T cells sorted from blood (inferred from file names), sampled from a patient given nivolumab and ipilimumab in sequence. CDR3 protein: CASSFLVGPLAKNIQYF. The CDR3 DNA is TGTGCCAGCAGTTTTTTAGTGGGGCCCCTAGCCAAAAACATTCAGTACTTC.